The clone carrying this T cell receptor beta chain was counted between two and nine times. This specimen belongs to a study of response to subunit inactivated influenza vaccine. From the RT-PCR reads, TCRdb called clonotypes with MiXCR, one entry per CDR3 protein. Found here are more than 600,000 distinct CDR3 sequences, 18% of them singletons; the top ten hold 11%. Germline V gene data show CDR1 as DFQATT and CDR2 as SNEGSKA (reference sequence). The CDR3 has 14 amino acids. Sequenced here: PBMCs from blood, sampled around 5 days after vaccination. The chain recombines TRBV20-1 with TRBJ2-3; weak D call: TRBD2 (5 bases). The clonotype comes from a man in his forties or fifties who received an inactivated influenza vaccine. The CDR3 is CRAGPRNRPDTQYF. DNA of the CDR3: TGCAGGGCGGGCCCCCGAAATCGCCCAGATACGCAGTATTTT.